This T cell receptor beta chain was retrieved from a study of cytomegalovirus exposure and HLA in healthy donors. The CDR3 has 16 amino acids. Use of 60 Vbeta and 13 Jbeta primers characterized the PCR. The protocol was immunoSEQ multiplex PCR, while the TCRdb copy is restricted to in-frame clones and leaves out a portion. Counted here are 100,000 to 120,000 clones, 65% to 80% occurring once; the ten biggest clones make up about 6%. This receptor was obtained from a male donor in good health and CMV-seronegative. Sequenced material: PBMCs. The chain links TRBV21-1 to TRBJ2-7; the table calls TRBD1, which could not be checked here. TRBV21-1 is recorded as a pseudogene. This CDR3 is CASSKRPGTGVNEQYF. In DNA, the CDR3 is TGTGCCAGCAGCAAACGCCCCGGGACAGGGGTTAACGAGCAGTACTTC.